This TCR beta chain was observed in a study of blood T cell repertoires in COVID-19. About the research overall: Specimens from acute and convalescent COVID-19 originated in the United States, Italy and Spain.

The CDR3 is 17 amino acids. J lost 3 bases, V lost 0 bases, and 7 bases had no gene match. From germline, CDR1 is LNHDA and CDR2 SQIVND (reference sequence). Method: immunoSEQ multiplex PCR; TCRdb's copy keeps in-frame clones and lacks some. This table holds under 85,000 clones, roughly nine tenths found once. The rearrangement links TRBV19 to TRBJ2-1; 8 positions match TRBD2. This clonotype was obtained from a man older than 75 in a cohort sampled during active COVID-19. The specimen sequenced was peripheral blood. For the CDR3, the DNA is TGTGCCAGTAGTATAGATCGGGATAGCGGGGACTACAATGAGCAGTTCTTC. Translating gives CASSIDRDSGDYNEQFF. The whole variable domain, remainder taken from reference TRBV19 and TRBJ2-1, is DGGITQSPKYLFRKEGQNVTLSCEQNLNHDAMYWYRQDPGQGLRLIYYSQIVNDFQKGDIAEGYSVSREKKESFPLTVTSAQKNPTAFYLCASSIDRDSGDYNEQFFGPGTRLTVL.